Shown below are 8 T cell receptor beta chains from a single sample sequenced in a study of T-cell memory formation after mild COVID-19 (dated by TCRdb to the early 2020s). The library came from 5' RACE. TCRdb records Illumina NovaSeq 6000 as the sequencer. Clones were called with MiXCR by TCRdb after fastp trimmed the public reads at Q25, and only in-frame beta chains were retained. Identical CDR3 proteins give one entry, which carries the most common genes and DNA. The sample yields 200,000 to 250,000 distinct CDR3 sequences; 8% to 9.5% were counted once. 22% of the sample is in the top ten clones. Material: PBMCs or a T cell subset sorted from them (not recorded which). These receptors originate from a man between 18 and 35 years old who had mild COVID-19 (a few samples of this study predate the infection). The sample titles of this study are shuffled in the database, so cell type and time point are left out; the donor was told from shared clones.

This clonotype was counted ten times or more. The chain recombines TRBV5-1 with TRBJ2-1, with D perhaps TRBD1 (6 bases). The germline CDR1 and CDR2 sequences are SGHRS and YFSETQ. There are 13 residues in the CDR3. Trimming shortened V by 7 bases and J by 2 bases, and 10 bases separated the two germline ends. The CDR3 DNA reads TGCGCCAGCTTCCGGGACACCTACAATGAGCAGTTCTTC. Protein product: CASFRDTYNEQFF.

This clonotype was observed a handful of times. The CDR3 DNA reads TGTGCCAGCAGCCGTTGGGGGGCCCGAGGAGAGACCCAGTACTTC. Protein sequence: CASSRWGARGETQYF. The rearrangement uses TRBV7-3 and TRBJ2-5; D is tentatively TRBD1 or TRBD2 (6 bases each). CDR3 length: 15 residues. In germline, CDR1 is SGHTA, CDR2 FQGTGA. V shed 5 bases and J shed 4 bases, with 17 bases lying between them.

This clonotype was recorded a few times. DNA for the CDR3: TGTGCCAGCAGCTCCCAGGGTGAAAAACTGTTTTTT. Amino acid sequence: CASSSQGEKLFF. This chain uses TRBV7-2 with TRBJ1-4, with a possible D match to TRBD1 (5 bases). This CDR3 contains 12 residues. The ends were cut back, 4 bases at V and 7 bases at J, with 7 bases in the middle. CDR1 is SGHTA, CDR2 FQGNSA, per germline. The complete variable domain, with remaining parts taken from reference TRBV7-2 and TRBJ1-4, reads GAGVSQSPSNKVTEKGKDVELRCDPISGHTALYWYRQSLGQGLEFLIYFQGNSAPDKSGLPSDRFSAERTGGSVSTLTIQRTQQEDSAVYLCASSSQGEKLFFGSGTQLSVL.

This clonotype was detected only a few times. The chain has TRBV3-1 and TRBJ2-1; TRBD2 matches at 8 bases. Unmatched junction bases numbered 5, after V lost 6 bases and J lost 7 bases. The germline V gene encodes CDR1 LGHDT and CDR2 YNNKEL (reference sequence). The CDR3 length is 13 residues. The CDR3 DNA reads as TGTGCCAGCAGACCGGGGGGGAGGAATGAGCAGTTCTTC. It yields the protein CASRPGGRNEQFF.

This chain uses TRBV5-1 with TRBJ2-3; TRBD2 matches 11 bases. Trimming removed 7 bases from V and 6 bases from J; junction bases left unmatched: 13. The germline gives CDR1 SGHRS, CDR2 YFSETQ. This CDR3 comprises 16 residues. Here the CDR3 reads CASANTLAGGPDTQYF. CDR3 nucleotide sequence: TGCGCCAGCGCCAATACTTTAGCGGGGGGGCCGGATACGCAGTATTTT.

CDR3 nucleotide sequence: TGTGCCAGCAGCCCCAGGGTTCGGGGATCCACAGATACGCAGTATTTT. It specifies CASSPRVRGSTDTQYF. The chain carries TRBV3-1 and TRBJ2-3; the D gene could be TRBD1 or TRBD2 (5 bases each). This CDR3 contains 16 residues. The germline V gene encodes CDR1 LGHDT and CDR2 YNNKEL (reference sequence). The germline V and J ends were trimmed by 4 bases and 2 bases, with 16 bases remaining between them.

The chain is built from TRBV29-1 and TRBJ1-5, with D unclear. The V gene's germline CDR1 is SQVTM and CDR2 ANQGSEA. This CDR3 is 15 amino acids long. Trimming removed 4 bases from V and 0 bases from J, with 13 bases in between. CDR3 nucleotides: TGCAGCGTTGTAGTCGCCGGCGTTAGCAATCAGCCCCAGCATTTT. Protein product: CSVVVAGVSNQPQHF.

This sequence joins TRBV5-1 and TRBJ2-5; no firm D call. From germline, CDR1 is SGHRS and CDR2 YFSETQ. The CDR3 is 11 amino acids. Trimming took 4 bases from V and 3 from J, leaving 4 bases between them. CDR3 loop: CASSTEETQYF. CDR3 bases: TGCGCCAGCAGCACGGAAGAGACCCAGTACTTC.